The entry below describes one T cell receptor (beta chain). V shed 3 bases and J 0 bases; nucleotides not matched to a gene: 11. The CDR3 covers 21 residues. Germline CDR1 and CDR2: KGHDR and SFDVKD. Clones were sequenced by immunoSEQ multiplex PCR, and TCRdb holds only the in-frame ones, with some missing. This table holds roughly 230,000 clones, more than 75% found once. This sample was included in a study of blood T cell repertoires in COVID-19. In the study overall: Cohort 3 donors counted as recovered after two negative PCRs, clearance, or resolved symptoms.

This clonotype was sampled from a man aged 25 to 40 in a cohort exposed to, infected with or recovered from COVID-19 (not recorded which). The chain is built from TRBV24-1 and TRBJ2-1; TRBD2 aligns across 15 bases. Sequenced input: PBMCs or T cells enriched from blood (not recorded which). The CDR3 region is CATSDPKPGLAGGYSYNEQFF. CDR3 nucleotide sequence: TGTGCCACCAGTGATCCGAAACCTGGACTAGCGGGAGGGTACTCCTACAATGAGCAGTTCTTC.